This T cell receptor beta chain was captured in a study of cytomegalovirus exposure and HLA in healthy donors. In regard to this clone: Antigen: not known.

The study ran its PCR with 60 Vbeta and 13 Jbeta primers. Clones were read by immunoSEQ multiplex PCR, and TCRdb kept only the in-frame ones, dropping some. The table shows about 110,000 clones, with under 80% occurring only once. Per germline, CDR1 SGHNT and CDR2 YYREEE (reference sequence). This CDR3 comprises 15 residues. Study results and limitations: Previous analysis showed most TCR beta V segments were productive about 87% or about 30% of the time.

The sample comprised PBMCs. The receptor was isolated from a woman aged 45 to 65 in good health and CMV-seropositive. The V and J genes are TRBV5-4 and TRBJ2-5; 7 bases line up with TRBD2. The J call may be in error: the DNA end matches TRBJ2-7 better. CDR3 bases: TGTGCCAGCAGCACGGCCGGAGCGGGAACCTACGAGCAGTACTTC. This translates into CASSTAGAGTYEQYF.